These 29 T cell receptor beta chains came from one sample sequenced in a study of T cell responses to AZD1222 COVID-19 vaccine. Data came from immunoSEQ multiplex PCR; TCRdb stores just in-frame clones and leaves some out. The table shows about 110,000 clones, with about 92% occurring only once. Here the sequenced sample was peripheral blood, taken 28 days after the second AZD1222 dose. The receptors shown here come from an adult who received the AZD1222 COVID-19 vaccine.

This chain links TRBV7-8 with TRBJ2-1; D is tentatively TRBD1 or TRBD2 (5 bases each). The CDR3 covers 13 residues. Trimming cost V 5 bases and J 6 bases, with 11 bases left between them. Per germline, CDR1 SGHVS and CDR2 FQNEAQ. The DNA of the CDR3 is TGTGCCAGCAGCCATGCTGGGGGCAATGAGCAGTTCTTC. Encoded protein: CASSHAGGNEQFF.

V and J are TRBV11-2 and TRBJ2-2; D not resolved. The CDR3 covers 14 residues. Germline CDR1 is SGHAT and CDR2 is FQNNGV. V lost 5 bases, J lost 7 bases, and 14 bases lay in between. CDR3 in DNA: TGTGCCAGCAGCCACGGTCGGATCAGCGGGGAGCTGTTTTTT. It specifies CASSHGRISGELFF.

The J gene is TRBJ1-5, the V gene TRBV27; D remains unclear. The V and J ends lost 8 bases and 4 bases respectively, with 21 bases between them. There are 16 residues in the CDR3. Germline lookup yields CDR1 MNHEY and CDR2 SMNVEV (reference sequence). The CDR3 protein is CASSKERAPTNQPQHF. DNA for the CDR3: TGTGCCAGCTCCAAGGAGAGGGCCCCAACAAATCAGCCCCAGCATTTT.

This clone was detected only once. CDR3 loop: CASSLALRVGGYTDTQYF. DNA of the CDR3: TGTGCCAGCAGCTTAGCCCTAAGGGTGGGGGGCTACACAGATACGCAGTATTTT. The chain employs TRBV7-2 and TRBJ2-3, with D perhaps being TRBD1 or TRBD2 (6 bases each). The V end was cut by 0 bases, the J end by 2 bases, with 18 bases between. The CDR3 covers 18 residues. CDR1 is SGHTA, CDR2 FQGNSA, per germline.

For the CDR3, the DNA is TGTGCCAGCAGCTCACAGGGGGCGTACGGAAACACCATATATTTT. It codes for CASSSQGAYGNTIYF. The V call is TRBV7-3, the J call TRBJ1-3; 9 nucleotides match TRBD1. Germline V gene lookup returns CDR1 SGHTA and CDR2 FQGTGA. The CDR3 loop spans 15 amino acids. J lost 4 bases, V lost 4 bases, and 5 bases had no gene match. The full variable domain, completed using reference TRBV7-3 and TRBJ1-3, is GAGVSQTPSNKVTEKGKYVELRCDPISGHTALYWYRQSLGQGPEFLIYFQGTGAADDSGLPNDRFFAVRPEGSVSTLKIQRTERGDSAVYLCASSSQGAYGNTIYFGEGSWLTVV.

This clone is judged medium-sized. The chain carries TRBV9 and TRBJ2-1, with 10 nucleotides matching TRBD2. The germline CDR1 and CDR2 sequences are SGDLS and YYNGEE. Losses at the gene ends were 4 bases for V and 8 bases for J; bases not matched to a gene: 9. CDR3 length: 15 residues. The CDR3 nucleotides read TGTGCCAGCAGCTCTTGGGGTAGCGGGGGGCATGAGCAGTTCTTC. The encoded protein is CASSSWGSGGHEQFF.

V is TRBV11-2 and J is TRBJ1-2; no firm D call. CDR3 length: 14 amino acids. Germline CDR1 SGHAT, CDR2 FQNNGV. The V gene lost 3 bases and the J gene lost 7 bases, with 15 bases spanning the gap. This CDR3 reads CASSFASSGSGYTF. The CDR3 coding sequence is TGTGCCAGCAGCTTCGCGTCAAGTGGTTCTGGCTACACCTTC.

The CDR3 loop is CSVIGQGVDQPQHF. The DNA of the CDR3 is TGCAGCGTCATCGGGCAGGGGGTTGACCAGCCCCAGCATTTT. The genes are TRBV29-1 and TRBJ1-5; 7 bases agree with TRBD1. V was pared by 6 bases and J by 7 bases, with 12 bases of the junction left unmatched. The CDR3 is 14 amino acids. Germline CDR1 and CDR2: SQVTM and ANQGSEA.

The V and J genes are TRBV19 and TRBJ2-7; the D gene is possibly TRBD1 (6 bases). With 4 bases removed from V and 3 bases from J, the gap between germline ends came to 10 bases. This CDR3 has 13 residues. Germline-derived CDR1 and CDR2 are LNHDA and SQIVND (reference sequence). The CDR3 protein is CASSRTENYEQYF. Written as DNA, the CDR3 is TGTGCCAGTAGTAGGACAGAAAACTACGAGCAGTACTTC.

The rearrangement links TRBV29-1 to TRBJ1-2, with no clear D. Germline assignment: CDR1 SQVTM and CDR2 ANQGSEA. This CDR3 spans 11 amino acids. The ends were cut back, 3 bases at V and 6 bases at J, with 8 bases in the middle. This CDR3 reads CSVDFGNGYTF. CDR3 nucleotide sequence: TGCAGCGTTGATTTTGGGAATGGCTACACCTTC.

V and J are TRBV6-4 and TRBJ2-3, with 11 bases fitting TRBD2. The CDR3 has 16 amino acids. The V segment lost 6 bases and the J segment 1 base; nucleotides outside the gene matches: 6. In germline, CDR1 is MRHNA, CDR2 SNTAGT. The CDR3 reads CASSPELAGGTDTQYF. The CDR3 DNA reads as TGTGCCAGCAGCCCCGAACTAGCGGGGGGCACAGATACGCAGTATTTT.

The chain is built from TRBV6-2 or TRBV6-3 and TRBJ1-1; 9 nucleotides align to TRBD1. The V gene's germline CDR1 is MNHEY and CDR2 SVGEGT. This CDR3 has 14 residues. The V segment lost 4 bases and the J segment 4 bases; nucleotides outside the gene matches: 4. CDR3 in amino acids: CASSSGTGFTEAFF. The CDR3 DNA follows: TGTGCCAGCAGTTCCGGGACAGGGTTCACTGAAGCTTTCTTT.

The CDR3 DNA reads TGCGCCAGCAGAGCCGGACTACCTCCCCATGGGGTAGAAGCTTTCTTT. Amino acid sequence: CASRAGLPPHGVEAFF. The chain carries TRBV10-1 and TRBJ1-1, with D unresolved. The CDR3 spans 16 residues. V shed 6 bases and J shed 8 bases, with 25 bases lying between them. Germline CDR1 reads WNHNN; CDR2 reads SYGVQD (reference sequence).

The V gene is TRBV7-3, the J gene TRBJ2-1; 7 bases agree with TRBD2. V shed 1 base, J shed 1 base, and the junction held 10 bases outside the gene matches. The CDR3 is 18 residues long. The germline gives CDR1 SGHTA, CDR2 FQGTGA. DNA of the CDR3: TGTGCCAGCAGCTTAAGGCCCGGGGCTAGCGGATCCTACAATGAGCAGTTCTTC. It translates to CASSLRPGASGSYNEQFF.

The CDR3 DNA reads as TGTGCCAGCAGCTTAGTGACAGGTCCGGATTCACCCCTCCACTTT. Residues: CASSLVTGPDSPLHF. The chain recombines TRBV7-2 with TRBJ1-6; a possible D gene is TRBD1 (6 bases). This CDR3 region has 15 residues. The germline gives CDR1 SGHTA, CDR2 FQGNSA. V dropped 1 base and J dropped 8 bases, with 12 bases sitting between them.

This rearrangement joins TRBV21-1 to TRBJ2-5; TRBD2 reflects the table's D call only, with no check against the DNA. TRBV21-1 is termed a pseudogene. The CDR3 sequence is 14 residues long. CDR3 nucleotide sequence: TGTGCCAGCAGCAAAGCCGCTCGGGAAGAGACCCAGTACTTC. This translates into CASSKAAREETQYF.

V is TRBV7-2 and J is TRBJ1-2, with TRBD1 identical over 7 bases. The germline V gene has CDR1 SGHTA and CDR2 FQGNSA. The CDR3 has 14 amino acids. The V gene end was trimmed by 5 bases and the J gene end by 7 bases; junction bases not matched to a gene: 10. CDR3 region: CASSLRGTEGGYTF. The CDR3 DNA reads as TGTGCCAGCAGCCTCAGGGGGACAGAGGGTGGCTACACCTTC.

The chain couples TRBV7-2 to TRBJ1-6, with D unclear. V lost 5 bases and J lost 5, with 16 bases in between. The CDR3 covers 16 residues. The germline gives CDR1 SGHTA, CDR2 FQGNSA. The CDR3, as DNA: TGTGCCAGCAGCCCCCTCGGAGGGAACCATAATTCACCCCTCCACTTT. This encodes CASSPLGGNHNSPLHF.

This clone was detected only a few times. The chain employs TRBV20-1 and TRBJ1-2; no clear D gene. Germline V gene data show CDR1 as DFQATT and CDR2 as SNEGSKA (reference sequence). Trimming removed 3 bases from V and 4 bases from J, with 9 bases in between. The CDR3 contains 12 residues. The CDR3 coding sequence is TGCAGTGCTAGTTTGGGTAGCTATGGCTACACCTTC. Protein product: CSASLGSYGYTF.

The chain joins TRBV6-2 or TRBV6-3 to TRBJ2-1, with 7 bases identical to TRBD1. J lost 9 bases, V lost 5 bases, and 7 bases had no gene match. The CDR3 has 13 amino acids. Germline CDR1 reads MNHEY; CDR2 reads SVGEGT. CDR3 sequence (DNA): TGTGCCAGCAGTGTAGACAGGGTTCTTGAGCAGTTCTTC. Its translation is CASSVDRVLEQFF.

The J gene is TRBJ2-3, the V gene TRBV9; TRBD2 matches at 8 bases. V lost 4 bases to trimming and J lost 0 bases; unmatched junction nucleotides: 10. The CDR3 contains 17 residues. Germline V gene lookup returns CDR1 SGDLS and CDR2 YYNGEE. Written as DNA, the CDR3 is TGTGCCAGCAGCCCCGGGCGGGGGGTCCTCAGCACAGATACGCAGTATTTT. Amino acid sequence: CASSPGRGVLSTDTQYF.

This chain uses TRBV7-3 with TRBJ1-1, with TRBD1 matching 7 bases. Germline assignment: CDR1 SGHTA and CDR2 FQGTGA. J lost 3 bases, V lost 5 bases, and 3 bases had no gene match. The CDR3 length is 13 residues. This CDR3 is CASSRQGDTEAFF. The CDR3 DNA reads as TGTGCCAGCAGCCGACAGGGCGACACTGAAGCTTTCTTT. The full variable domain, completed using reference TRBV7-3 and TRBJ1-1, is GAGVSQTPSNKVTEKGKYVELRCDPISGHTALYWYRQSLGQGPEFLIYFQGTGAADDSGLPNDRFFAVRPEGSVSTLKIQRTERGDSAVYLCASSRQGDTEAFFGQGTRLTVV.

This clone turned up a few times. V is TRBV6-2 or TRBV6-3 and J is TRBJ2-3; possible D gene TRBD2, 6 bases. This CDR3 has 15 residues. Germline loops: CDR1 MNHEY, CDR2 SVGEGT. Between the trimmed V and J ends, which lost 2 bases and 3 bases, there was a span of 12 bases. DNA for the CDR3: TGTGCCAGCAGTTACCGCGGGGAACCGACAGATACGCAGTATTTT. Its translation: CASSYRGEPTDTQYF.

This chain joins TRBV19 and TRBJ2-1; 9 bases fit TRBD2. Trimming removed 4 bases from V and 0 bases from J; junction bases left unmatched: 4. Germline V gene data show CDR1 as LNHDA and CDR2 as SQIVND (reference sequence). The CDR3 is 16 amino acids. The CDR3 loop is CASSTPSGDSYNEQFF. The CDR3 region has the DNA TGTGCCAGTAGTACCCCTAGCGGGGACTCCTACAATGAGCAGTTCTTC.

With respect to this clone: The sample has other DNA sequences that encode this CDR3 too. This sequence joins TRBV18 and TRBJ1-3, with 9 bases identical to TRBD1. The junction had 2 bases not matched to a gene; V was cut back by 3 bases and J by 2 bases. The CDR3 runs to 15 residues. The germline CDR1 and CDR2 sequences are KGHSH and LQKENI. The CDR3 nucleotides are TGTGCCAGCTCACCCCGACAGGGGGCTGGAAACACCATATATTTT. Translation: CASSPRQGAGNTIYF. The whole variable domain, remainder taken from reference TRBV18 and TRBJ1-3, is NAGVMQNPRHLVRRRGQEARLRCSPMKGHSHVYWYRQLPEEGLKFMVYLQKENIIDESGMPKERFSAEFPKEGPSILRIQQVVRGDSAAYFCASSPRQGAGNTIYFGEGSWLTVV.

With regard to this clone: A read error is likely, as this CDR3 ends without the conserved phenylalanine or tryptophan. The limits of the CDR3 on the DNA are not certain, so only TCRdb's listed CDR3 is given. The CDR3 spells CASSEGRSGVEL. This rearrangement joins TRBV2 to TRBJ2-7. Including both end residues, the CDR3 is 12 amino acids long. From germline, CDR1 is SNHLY and CDR2 FYNNEI.

This clone was recorded only once. The chain couples TRBV10-3 to TRBJ2-5, with D tentatively TRBD2 (5 bases). The V gene's germline CDR1 is ENHRY and CDR2 SYGVKD. The ends were cut back, 11 bases at V and 3 bases at J, with 16 bases in the middle. CDR3 length: 13 amino acids. CDR3 residues: CASSLRGEETQYF. The CDR3 DNA reads as TGTGCCTCATCCTTACGGGGAGAAGAGACCCAGTACTTC.

This CDR3 is CASGLLPDRGFSPLHF. As DNA, the CDR3 is TGTGCCAGCGGTCTCCTCCCCGACAGGGGCTTTTCACCCCTCCACTTT. V usage is TRBV7-9 and J usage is TRBJ1-6, with 8 bases lining up with TRBD1. This CDR3 spans 16 amino acids. Unmatched junction bases numbered 15, after V lost 8 bases and J lost 9 bases. The V gene's germline CDR1 is SEHNR and CDR2 FQNEAQ (reference sequence).

This sequence joins TRBV2 and TRBJ2-3; D uncertain. V lost 4 bases and J 2 bases, leaving 10 bases between the germline ends. The CDR3 runs 14 residues. Germline loops: CDR1 SNHLY, CDR2 FYNNEI. CDR3 sequence: CASSAAGTTDTQYF. The CDR3 bases are TGTGCCAGCAGTGCGGCAGGAACCACAGATACGCAGTATTTT.